This paragraph reports one T cell receptor (beta chain). Its matching antigen is unknown. This sample was taken from a study of CD8+CD57+ T cells in acquired aplastic anemia. As for the study in general: Sorted CD4+ and CD8+ cell DNA averaged around 3.5 ug. Study-wide findings and caveats: Patients showed no significant difference from controls in CD8+ Simpson's diversity.

Profiles of TCR beta VDJ and CDR3 were generated from a genomic DNA template. TCRdb reprocessed the reads via MiXCR and lists one record per CDR3 protein. The data contain some 200,000 distinct CDR3 sequences, 48% of them singletons. The CDR3 is 14 residues long. V lost 0 bases, J lost 0 bases, and 6 bases lay in between. Germline loops: CDR1 SGHRS, CDR2 YFSETQ. Patients chosen for sequencing had CD8+CD57+ cells that had expanded, as shown by flow cytometry. Sequenced input: sorted CD4+, CD8+, or CD8+CD57+ T cells (not recorded which) from PBMCs. The receptor was isolated from a human donor with aplastic anemia. The chain uses TRBV5-1 and TRBJ1-2; D remains ambiguous. The CDR3 here is CASSLDISNYGYTF. For the CDR3, the DNA is TGCGCCAGCAGCTTGGACATTTCTAACTATGGCTACACCTTC.